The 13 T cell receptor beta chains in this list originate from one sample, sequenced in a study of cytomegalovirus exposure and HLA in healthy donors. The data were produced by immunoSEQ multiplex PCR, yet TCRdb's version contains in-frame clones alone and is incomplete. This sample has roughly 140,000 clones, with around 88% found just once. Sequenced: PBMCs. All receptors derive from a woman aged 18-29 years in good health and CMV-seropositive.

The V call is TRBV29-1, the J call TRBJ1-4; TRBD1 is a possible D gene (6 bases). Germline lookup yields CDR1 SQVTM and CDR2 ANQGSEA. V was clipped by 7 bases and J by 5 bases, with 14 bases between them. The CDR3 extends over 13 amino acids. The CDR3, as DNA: TGCAGCGCCTCCGGACAGATGAATGAAAAACTGTTTTTT. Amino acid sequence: CSASGQMNEKLFF.

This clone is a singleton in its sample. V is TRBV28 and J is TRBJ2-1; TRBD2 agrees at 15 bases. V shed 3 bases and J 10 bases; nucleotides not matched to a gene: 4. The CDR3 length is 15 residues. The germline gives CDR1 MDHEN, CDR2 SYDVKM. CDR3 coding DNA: TGTGCCAGCAGTTTCCCCGGACTAGCGGGAGGGGAGCAGTTCTTC. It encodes CASSFPGLAGGEQFF.

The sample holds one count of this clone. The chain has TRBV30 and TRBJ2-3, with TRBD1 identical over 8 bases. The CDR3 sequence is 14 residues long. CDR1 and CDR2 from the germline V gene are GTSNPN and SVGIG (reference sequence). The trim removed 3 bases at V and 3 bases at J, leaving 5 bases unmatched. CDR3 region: CAWRPGGPTDTQYF. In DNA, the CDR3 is TGTGCCTGGAGGCCAGGGGGCCCGACAGATACGCAGTATTTT.

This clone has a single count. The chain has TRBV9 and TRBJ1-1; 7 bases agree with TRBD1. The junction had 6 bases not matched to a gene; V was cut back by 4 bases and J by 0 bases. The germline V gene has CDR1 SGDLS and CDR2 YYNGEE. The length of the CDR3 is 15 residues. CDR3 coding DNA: TGTGCCAGCAGCCCAACGGGACAGATGAACACTGAAGCTTTCTTT. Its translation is CASSPTGQMNTEAFF.

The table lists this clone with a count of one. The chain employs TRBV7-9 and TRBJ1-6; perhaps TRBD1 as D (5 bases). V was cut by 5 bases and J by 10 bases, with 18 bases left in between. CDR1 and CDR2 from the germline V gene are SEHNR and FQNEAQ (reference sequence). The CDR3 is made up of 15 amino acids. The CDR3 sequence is CASSTRIGVFSPLHF. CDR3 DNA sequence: TGTGCCAGCAGCACCCGTATAGGGGTGTTCTCACCCCTCCACTTT.

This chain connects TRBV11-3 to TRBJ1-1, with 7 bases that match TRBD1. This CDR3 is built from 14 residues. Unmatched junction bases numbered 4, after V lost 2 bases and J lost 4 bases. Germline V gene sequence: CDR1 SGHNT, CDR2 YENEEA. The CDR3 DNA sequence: TGTGCCAGCAGCTTATATTCAGGGGGCACTGAAGCTTTCTTT. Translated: CASSLYSGGTEAFF.

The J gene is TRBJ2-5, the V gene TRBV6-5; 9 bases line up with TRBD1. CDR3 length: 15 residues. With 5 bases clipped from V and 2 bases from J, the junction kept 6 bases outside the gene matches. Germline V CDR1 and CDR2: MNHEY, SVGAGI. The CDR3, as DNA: TGTGCCAGCAGTCCGGGGACAGGGCCACAAGAGACCCAGTACTTC. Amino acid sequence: CASSPGTGPQETQYF.

The CDR3 region has the DNA TGTGCCAGCAGCCAAGGTGTAGCGGGGACTAGCACAGATACGCAGTATTTT. Translation gives CASSQGVAGTSTDTQYF. The chain employs TRBV7-3 and TRBJ2-3, with TRBD2 matching 8 bases. The ends lost 5 bases at V and 0 bases at J; junction bases unmatched: 10. The germline V gene has CDR1 SGHTA and CDR2 FQGTGA. This CDR3 spans 17 amino acids.

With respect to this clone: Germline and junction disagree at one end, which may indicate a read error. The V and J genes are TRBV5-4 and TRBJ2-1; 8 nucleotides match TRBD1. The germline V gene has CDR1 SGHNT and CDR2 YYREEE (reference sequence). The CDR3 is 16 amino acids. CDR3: CASSLVGTGDYNEQFF. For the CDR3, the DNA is TGCGCCAGCAGCTTGGTGGGGACAGGCGACTACAATGAGCAGTTCTTC.

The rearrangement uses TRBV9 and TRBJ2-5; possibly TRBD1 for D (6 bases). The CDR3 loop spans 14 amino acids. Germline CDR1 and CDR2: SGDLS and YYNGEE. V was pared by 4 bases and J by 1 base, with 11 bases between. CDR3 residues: CASSFRTAQETQYF. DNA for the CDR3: TGTGCCAGCAGCTTCAGGACAGCCCAAGAGACCCAGTACTTC.

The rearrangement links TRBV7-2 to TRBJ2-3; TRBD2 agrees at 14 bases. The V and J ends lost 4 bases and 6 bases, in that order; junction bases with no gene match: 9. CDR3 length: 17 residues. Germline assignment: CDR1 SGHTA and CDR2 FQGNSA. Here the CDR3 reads CASSSSLTSGGADTQYF. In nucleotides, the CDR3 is TGTGCCAGCAGCTCTAGCTTGACTAGCGGGGGGGCGGATACGCAGTATTTT.

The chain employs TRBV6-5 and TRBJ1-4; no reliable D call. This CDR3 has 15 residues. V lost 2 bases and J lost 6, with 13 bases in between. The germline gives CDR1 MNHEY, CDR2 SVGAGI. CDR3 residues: CASSYRGGGDEKLFF. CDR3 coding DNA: TGTGCCAGCAGTTACCGTGGCGGCGGAGATGAAAAACTGTTTTTT.

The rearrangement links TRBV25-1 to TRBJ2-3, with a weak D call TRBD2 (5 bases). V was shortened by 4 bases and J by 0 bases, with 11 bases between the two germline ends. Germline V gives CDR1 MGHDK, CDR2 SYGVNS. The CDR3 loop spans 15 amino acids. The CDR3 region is CASSALLASTDTQYF. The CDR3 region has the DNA TGTGCCAGCAGTGCATTGCTAGCCAGCACAGATACGCAGTATTTT.